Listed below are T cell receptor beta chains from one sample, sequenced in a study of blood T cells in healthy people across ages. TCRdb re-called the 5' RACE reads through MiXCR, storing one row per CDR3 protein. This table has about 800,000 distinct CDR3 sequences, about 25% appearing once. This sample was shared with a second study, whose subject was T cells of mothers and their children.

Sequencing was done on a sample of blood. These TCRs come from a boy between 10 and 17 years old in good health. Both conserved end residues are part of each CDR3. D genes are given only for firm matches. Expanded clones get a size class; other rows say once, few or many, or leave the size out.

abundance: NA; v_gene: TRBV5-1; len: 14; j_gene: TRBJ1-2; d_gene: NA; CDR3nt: TGCGCCAGCAGCTTGGACAGGTATCAGGATGGCTACACCTTC; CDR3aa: CASSLDRYQDGYTF
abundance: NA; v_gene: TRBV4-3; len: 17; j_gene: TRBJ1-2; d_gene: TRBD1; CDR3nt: TGCGCCAGCAGCCAAGGGCCCAGTGGAACAGGGGAGTATGGCTACACCTTC; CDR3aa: CASSQGPSGTGEYGYTF
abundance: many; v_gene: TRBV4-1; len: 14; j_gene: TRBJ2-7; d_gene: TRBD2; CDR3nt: TGCGCCAGCAGCCGGACTAGCGGGAGTAACGAGCAGTACTTC; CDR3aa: CASSRTSGSNEQYF
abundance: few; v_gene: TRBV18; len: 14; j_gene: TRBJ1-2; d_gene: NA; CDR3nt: TGTGCCAGCTTACAAAACTCGGCTAACTATGGCTACACCTTC; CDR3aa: CASLQNSANYGYTF
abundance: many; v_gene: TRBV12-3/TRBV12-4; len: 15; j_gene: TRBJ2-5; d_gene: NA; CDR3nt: TGTGCCAGCAGTCCCGGGAACTCAAGGTCGGAGACCCAGTACTTC; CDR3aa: CASSPGNSRSETQYF
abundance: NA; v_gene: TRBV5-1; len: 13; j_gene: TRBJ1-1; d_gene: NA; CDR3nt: TGCGCCAGCAGATTGACAGCTGGGACTGAAGCTTTCTTT; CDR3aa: CASRLTAGTEAFF
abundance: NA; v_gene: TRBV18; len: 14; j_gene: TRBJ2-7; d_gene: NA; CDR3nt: TGTGCCAGCTCACCACAGGTCTACTTCTACGAGCAGTACTTC; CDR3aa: CASSPQVYFYEQYF
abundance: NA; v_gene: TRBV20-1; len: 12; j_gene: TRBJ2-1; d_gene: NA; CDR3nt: TGCAGTGCTAGATGGCGGAATAATGAGCAGTTCTTC; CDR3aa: CSARWRNNEQFF
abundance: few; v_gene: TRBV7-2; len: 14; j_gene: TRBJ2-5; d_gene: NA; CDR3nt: TGTGCCAGCAGCTTAGAGGTATATCAAGAGACCCAGTACTTC; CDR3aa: CASSLEVYQETQYF
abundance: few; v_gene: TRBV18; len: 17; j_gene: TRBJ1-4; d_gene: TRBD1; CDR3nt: TGTGCCAGCTCACCGCCCGGGACAGGGGCCTATAATGAAAAACTGTTTTTT; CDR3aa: CASSPPGTGAYNEKLFF
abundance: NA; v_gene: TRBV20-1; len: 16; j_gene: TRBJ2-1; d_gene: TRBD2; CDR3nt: TGCAGTGCTAGAGAGCAAGGACTAGCGAGAAATCAGAAGCAGTTCTTC; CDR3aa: CSAREQGLARNQKQFF
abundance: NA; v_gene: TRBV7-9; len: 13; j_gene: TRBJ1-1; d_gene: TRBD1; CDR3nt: TGTGCCAGCAGCGTCACAGGGGGCACTGAAGCTTTCTTT; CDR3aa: CASSVTGGTEAFF
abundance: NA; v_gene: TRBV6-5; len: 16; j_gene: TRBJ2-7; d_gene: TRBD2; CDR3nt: TGTGCCAGCAGTTCGGGACTAGCGGGATTAGGCAACGAGCAGTACTTC; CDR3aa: CASSSGLAGLGNEQYF
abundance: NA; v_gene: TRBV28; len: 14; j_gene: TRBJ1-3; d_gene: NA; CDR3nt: TGTGCCAGCAGGCTAAGACTGAATGGAAACACCATATATTTT; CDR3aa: CASRLRLNGNTIYF
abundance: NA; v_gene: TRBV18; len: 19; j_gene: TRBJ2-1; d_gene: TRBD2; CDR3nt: TGTGCCATCGATACTAACCAATCTCCAGAACTAGCGGTTTCCAATGAGCAGTTCTTC; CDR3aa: CAIDTNQSPELAVSNEQFF
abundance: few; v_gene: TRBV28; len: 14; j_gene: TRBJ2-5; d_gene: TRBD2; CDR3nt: TGTGCCAGCAGCACAGCGGGGGGGCCGGGGACCCAGTACTTC; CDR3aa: CASSTAGGPGTQYF
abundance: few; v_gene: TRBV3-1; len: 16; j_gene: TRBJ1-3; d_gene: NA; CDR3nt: TGTGCCAGCAGCCAAGTCGCAGGGGCCGGTGGAAACACCATATATTTT; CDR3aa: CASSQVAGAGGNTIYF
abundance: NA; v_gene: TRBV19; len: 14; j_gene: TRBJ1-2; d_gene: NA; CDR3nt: TGTGCCAGTAGTGTTGGACTTGTGGCCGAAGGCTACACCTTC; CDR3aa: CASSVGLVAEGYTF
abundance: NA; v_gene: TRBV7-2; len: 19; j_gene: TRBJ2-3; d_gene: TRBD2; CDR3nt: TGTGCCAGCAGTCAATACCAACTAGCGGGGCGGTATAGCACAGATACGCAGTATTTT; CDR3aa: CASSQYQLAGRYSTDTQYF
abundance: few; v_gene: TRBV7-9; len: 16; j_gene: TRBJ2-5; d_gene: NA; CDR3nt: TGTGCCAGCAGCTCGACCTCCCCGAACCCTCAAGAGACCCAGTACTTC; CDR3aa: CASSSTSPNPQETQYF
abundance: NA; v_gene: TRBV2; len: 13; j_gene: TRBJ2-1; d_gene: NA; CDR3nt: TGTGCCAGCATCAGGGACTCCTACAATGAGCAGTTCTTC; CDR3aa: CASIRDSYNEQFF
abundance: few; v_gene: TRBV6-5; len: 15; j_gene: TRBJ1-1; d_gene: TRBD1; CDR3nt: TGTGCCAGCAGTTATAGGGGGCGGAGGAACACTGAAGCTTTCTTT; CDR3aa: CASSYRGRRNTEAFF
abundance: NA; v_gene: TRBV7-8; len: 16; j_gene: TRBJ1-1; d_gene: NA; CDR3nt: TGTGCCAGCAGCAAAAAAATGGGGCAGGAGAACACTGAAGCTTTCTTT; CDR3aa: CASSKKMGQENTEAFF
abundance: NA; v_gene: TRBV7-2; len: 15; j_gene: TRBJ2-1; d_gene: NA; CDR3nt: TGTGCCAGCAGCTTACTAGCCGTGACCTACAATGAGCAGTTCTTC; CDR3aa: CASSLLAVTYNEQFF
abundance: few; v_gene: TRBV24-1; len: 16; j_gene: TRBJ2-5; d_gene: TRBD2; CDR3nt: TGTGCCACCAGTGACGTACTAGCGGACCGCCAAGAGACCCAGTACTTC; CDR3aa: CATSDVLADRQETQYF
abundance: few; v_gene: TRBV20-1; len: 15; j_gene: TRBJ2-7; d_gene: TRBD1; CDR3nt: TGCAGTGCCGCCCGCCCCGGGACAGAAACCTACGAGCAGTACTTC; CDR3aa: CSAARPGTETYEQYF
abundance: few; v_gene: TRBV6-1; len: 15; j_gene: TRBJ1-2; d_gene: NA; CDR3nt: TGTGCCAGCAGTGAAGGAGTCCTATTTAACTATGGCTACACCTTC; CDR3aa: CASSEGVLFNYGYTF
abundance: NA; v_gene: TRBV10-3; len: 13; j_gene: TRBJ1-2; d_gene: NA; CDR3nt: TGTGCCGTCAGTGGCGGACAGTGGGATGGCTACACTTTC; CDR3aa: CAVSGGQWDGYTF
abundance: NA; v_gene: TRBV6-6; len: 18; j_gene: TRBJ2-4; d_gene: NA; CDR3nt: TGTGCCAGCAGCCCTCTTAGGGAGGCGTTCCTAGCCAAAAACATTCAGTACTTC; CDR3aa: CASSPLREAFLAKNIQYF
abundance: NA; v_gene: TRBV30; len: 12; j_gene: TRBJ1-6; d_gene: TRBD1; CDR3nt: TGTGCCTGGAACAGGGGAAAGACACCCCTCCACTTT; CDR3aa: CAWNRGKTPLHF
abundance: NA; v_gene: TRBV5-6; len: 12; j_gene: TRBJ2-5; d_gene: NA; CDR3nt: TGTGCCAGCAGCAACCCATTGGGGACCCAGTACTTC; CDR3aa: CASSNPLGTQYF
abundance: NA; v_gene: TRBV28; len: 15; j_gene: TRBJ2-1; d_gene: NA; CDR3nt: TGTGCCAGCAGTTTAGGGAGTGGATACAACAATGAGCAGTTCTTC; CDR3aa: CASSLGSGYNNEQFF
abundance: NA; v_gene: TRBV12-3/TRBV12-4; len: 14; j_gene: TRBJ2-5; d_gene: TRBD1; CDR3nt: TGTGCCAGCAGTTTAGGACAGGGGGCTGGGACCCAGTACTTC; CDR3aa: CASSLGQGAGTQYF
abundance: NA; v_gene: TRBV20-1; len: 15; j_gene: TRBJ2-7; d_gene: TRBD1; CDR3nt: TGCAGTGCTAGATTGGGGGTGGGGGACAGCGACGAGCAGTACTTC; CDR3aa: CSARLGVGDSDEQYF
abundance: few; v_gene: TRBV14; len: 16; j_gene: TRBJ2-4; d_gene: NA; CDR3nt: TGTGCCAGCAGCCAAGGGGCGGGGATAGCCAAAAACATTCAGTACTTC; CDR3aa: CASSQGAGIAKNIQYF
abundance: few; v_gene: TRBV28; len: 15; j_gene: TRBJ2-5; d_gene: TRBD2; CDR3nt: TGTGCCAGCAGTCCGGGGGGATTGGGGTTGCAGACCCAGTACTTC; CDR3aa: CASSPGGLGLQTQYF
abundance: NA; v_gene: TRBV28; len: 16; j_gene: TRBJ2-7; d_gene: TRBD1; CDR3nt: TGTGCCAGCAGTTCGATCCGGGACAGGGCCTCCTACGAGCAGTACTTC; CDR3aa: CASSSIRDRASYEQYF
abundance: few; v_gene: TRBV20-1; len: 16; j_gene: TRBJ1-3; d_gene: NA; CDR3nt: TGCAGTGCTGCCGAGACAGTTATTGACTCTGGAAACACCATATATTTT; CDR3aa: CSAAETVIDSGNTIYF
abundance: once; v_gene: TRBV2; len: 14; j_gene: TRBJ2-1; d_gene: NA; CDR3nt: TGTGCCAGCAGTGAACTTTTGAGTTACAATGAGCAGTTCTTC; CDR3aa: CASSELLSYNEQFF
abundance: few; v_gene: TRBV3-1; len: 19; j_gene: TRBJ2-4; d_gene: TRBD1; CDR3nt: TGTGCCAGCAGCCAACCAGGGGGCGCTTTCTCTTCCGCCAAAAACATTCAGTACTTC; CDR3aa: CASSQPGGAFSSAKNIQYF
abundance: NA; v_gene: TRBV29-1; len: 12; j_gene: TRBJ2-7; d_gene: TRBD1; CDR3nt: TGCAGCTCCCGGGACAGGACCTACGAGCAGTACTTC; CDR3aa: CSSRDRTYEQYF
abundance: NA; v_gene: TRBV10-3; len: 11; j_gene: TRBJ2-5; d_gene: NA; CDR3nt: TGTGCCATCAGTGAGTCTACCGCCCAGTACTTC; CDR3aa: CAISESTAQYF
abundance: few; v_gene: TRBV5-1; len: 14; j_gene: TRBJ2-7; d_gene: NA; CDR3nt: TGCGCCAGCAGGGGAGACAGTGCCGTCTACGAGCAGTACTTC; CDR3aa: CASRGDSAVYEQYF
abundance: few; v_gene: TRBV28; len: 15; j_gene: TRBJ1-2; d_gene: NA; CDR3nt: TGTGCCAGCAGTTCACCACCAAAGGTTTCGGGGGGCTACACCTTC; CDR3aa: CASSSPPKVSGGYTF
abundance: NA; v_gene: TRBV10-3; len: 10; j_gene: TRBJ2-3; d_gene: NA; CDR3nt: TGTGCCATCGGTACAGATACGCAGTATTTT; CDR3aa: CAIGTDTQYF
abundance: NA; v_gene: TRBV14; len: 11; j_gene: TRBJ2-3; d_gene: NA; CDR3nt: TGTGCCAGCAGCCACGGCGGGACGCAGTATTTT; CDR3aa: CASSHGGTQYF
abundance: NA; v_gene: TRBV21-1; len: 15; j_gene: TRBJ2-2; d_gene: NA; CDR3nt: TGTGCCAGCAGCAGGTCAACTTCGGGATCCGGGGAGCTGTTTTTT; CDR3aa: CASSRSTSGSGELFF
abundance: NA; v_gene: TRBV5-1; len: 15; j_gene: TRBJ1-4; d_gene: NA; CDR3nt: TGCGCCAGCAGCTTGGGCACGGAACATAATGAAAAACTGTTTTTT; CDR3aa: CASSLGTEHNEKLFF
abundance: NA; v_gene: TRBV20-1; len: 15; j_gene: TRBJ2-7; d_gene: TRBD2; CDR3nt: TGCAGTGCTAGAGATAGTGAGCGGGGGTACTACGAGCAGTACTTC; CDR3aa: CSARDSERGYYEQYF
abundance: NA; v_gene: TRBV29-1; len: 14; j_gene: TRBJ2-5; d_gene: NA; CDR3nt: TGCAGCGTTGGGGGGCGGGTCACTCAAGAGACCCAGTACTTC; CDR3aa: CSVGGRVTQETQYF
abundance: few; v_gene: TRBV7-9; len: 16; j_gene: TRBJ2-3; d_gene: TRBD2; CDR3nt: TGTGCCAGCAGCGTAGCTAGCGGGAGAGGCACAGATACGCAGTATTTT; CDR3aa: CASSVASGRGTDTQYF
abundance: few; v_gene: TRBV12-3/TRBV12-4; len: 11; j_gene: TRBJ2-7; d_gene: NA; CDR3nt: TGTGCCAGCAGTTGGGGCGGCGAGCAGTACTTC; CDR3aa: CASSWGGEQYF
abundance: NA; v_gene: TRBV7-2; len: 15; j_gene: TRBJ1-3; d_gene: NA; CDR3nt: TGTGCCAGCAGCCTCGGGACCTCTCCGGGACACACCATATATTTT; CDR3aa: CASSLGTSPGHTIYF